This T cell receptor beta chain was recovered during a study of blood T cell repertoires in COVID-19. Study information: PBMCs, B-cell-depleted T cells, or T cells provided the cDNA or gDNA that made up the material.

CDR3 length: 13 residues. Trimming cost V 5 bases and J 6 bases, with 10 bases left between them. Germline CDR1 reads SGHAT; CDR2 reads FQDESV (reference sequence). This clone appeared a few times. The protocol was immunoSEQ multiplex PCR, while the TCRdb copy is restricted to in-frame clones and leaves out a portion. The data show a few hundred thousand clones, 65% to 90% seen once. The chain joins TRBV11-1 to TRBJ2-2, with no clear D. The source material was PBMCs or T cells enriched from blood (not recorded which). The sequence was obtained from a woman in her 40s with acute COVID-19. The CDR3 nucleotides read TGTGCCAGCAGCCATACGCTATCCGGGGAGCTGTTTTTT. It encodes CASSHTLSGELFF. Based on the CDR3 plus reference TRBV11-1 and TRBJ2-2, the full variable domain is EAEVAQSPRYKITEKSQAVAFWCDPISGHATLYWYRQILGQGPELLVQFQDESVVDDSQLPKDRFSAERLKGVDSTLKIQPAELGDSAMYLCASSHTLSGELFFGEGSRLTVL.